This T cell receptor (beta chain) was found in a study of cytomegalovirus exposure and HLA in healthy donors. Germline CDR1 GTSNPN, CDR2 SVGIG (reference sequence). Trimming took 4 bases from V and 4 from J; bases not matched to a gene: 12. CDR3 length: 15 residues. The study ran its PCR with 60 Vbeta and 13 Jbeta primers. Some clones are missing from TCRdb's copy, which holds only in-frame ones; the method was immunoSEQ multiplex PCR. The data contain around 200,000 clones, 79% of them singletons. Study results and limitations: Excluded: some indistinguishable V segments such as TRBV6-2 and TRBV6-3. For most TCR beta V segments, an earlier analysis put the productive rate at about 87% or about 30% of the time.

Note on this clone: Its target is not known.

The TCR was taken from a woman aged 45-59 years in good health and CMV-seronegative. The chain links TRBV30 to TRBJ1-2; TRBD1 agrees at 7 bases. Sequencing was done on a sample of PBMCs. As DNA, the CDR3 is TGTGCCTGGACCACGACAGGGCTCCGGGCCTATGGCTACACCTTC. Translating gives CAWTTTGLRAYGYTF. Based on the CDR3 plus reference TRBV30 and TRBJ1-2, the full variable domain is SQTIHQWPATLVQPVGSPLSLECTVEGTSNPNLYWYRQAAGRGLQLLFYSVGIGQISSEVPQNLSASRPQDRQFILSSKKLLLSDSGFYLCAWTTTGLRAYGYTFGSGTRLTVV.